Sequencing of this T cell receptor (beta chain) was carried out in a study of CD8 T cells in Susac syndrome. Comments on this clonotype: Its antigen is currently unknown.

Reverse transcription of roughly 0.5 to 1 ug RNA was performed with random hexamers. Coverage of TCR beta CDR3 amplification by immunoSEQ multiplex PCR extended to 54 Vbeta and 13 Jbeta. One entry per CDR3 protein, called by TCRdb with MiXCR from the immunoSEQ multiplex PCR reads. The sample has about 190,000 distinct CDR3 sequences; 85% to 95% are singletons. Study-level findings and limits: The authors acknowledged that their TCR sequencing and HLA analysis involved a relatively small number of individuals.

This CDR3 region has 15 residues. Germline CDR1 reads MGHRA; CDR2 reads YSYEKL. The V and J ends lost 5 bases and 4 bases, in that order; junction bases with no gene match: 7. Sequencing was carried out using CD8+ T cells from PBMCs. This chain joins TRBV4-1 and TRBJ1-5; 8 bases match TRBD1. The TCR comes from a human donor with Susac syndrome. As DNA, the CDR3 is TGCGCCAGCAGCAAGACAGGGGTGGTGAATCAGCCCCAGCATTTT. The encoded protein is CASSKTGVVNQPQHF.